One and the same sample provided the 13 T cell receptor beta chains below, sequenced in a study of memory CD4+ T cells and cytomegalovirus serostatus (dated by TCRdb to between 2018 and 2021). Libraries came from the immunoSEQ multiplex PCR assay. TCRdb took over this immuneACCESS table, retaining in-frame rearrangements with V and J assigned. Such tables are incomplete; in checked studies, under half of the missing clones stem from an unresolved V gene, and the remainder is unexplained. The sample records tens of thousands of clones, about 80% of which are singletons. 0.63% of the sample comes from the top ten. Single viable CD3+CD4+CD8-CD45RO+ cells were sorted as memory CD4+ T cells on a FACSAria II. Sequenced sample: memory CD4+ T cells from blood. The receptors were sampled from an adult in good health and CMV-seronegative. Some clones in this sample may be carry-over from other donors' samples.

V usage is TRBV11-1 and J usage is TRBJ1-2; D unclear. V was clipped by 0 bases and J by 7 bases, with 9 bases between them. CDR1 is SGHAT and CDR2 is FQDESV in the germline V gene (reference sequence). The CDR3 spans 13 residues. The CDR3 nucleotides are TGTGCCAGCAGCTTAGCAGCCCAATCTGGCTACACCTTC. This gives the protein CASSLAAQSGYTF.

The chain joins TRBV5-1 to TRBJ1-1, with D possibly matching TRBD1 (6 bases). The CDR3 totals 14 residues. Trimming took 4 bases from V and 10 from J, leaving 20 bases between them. The germline V gene has CDR1 SGHRS and CDR2 YFSETQ. The CDR3: CASSPSGARYVAFF. The CDR3 nucleotides read TGCGCCAGCAGCCCCTCAGGGGCCCGATATGTAGCTTTCTTT.

This clone was detected once. This chain uses TRBV5-1 with TRBJ2-7; tentatively, D is TRBD1 (6 bases). V lost 0 bases, J lost 6 bases, and 16 bases lay in between. The CDR3 is made up of 15 amino acids. Germline V CDR1 and CDR2: SGHRS, YFSETQ. CDR3 protein: CASSLEGRGSGEQYF. The CDR3 DNA is TGCGCCAGCAGCTTGGAAGGCAGGGGATCGGGCGAGCAGTACTTC.

This clone was seen a few times. V usage is TRBV9 and J usage is TRBJ2-7; unclear D gene. Per the germline V gene, CDR1 is SGDLS and CDR2 is YYNGEE. This CDR3 has 14 residues. Trimming removed 3 bases from V and 5 bases from J, with 15 bases in between. This chain's CDR3 is CASSARWESNEQYF. CDR3 DNA sequence: TGTGCCAGCAGCGCCAGGTGGGAAAGCAACGAGCAGTACTTC.

This rearrangement joins TRBV9 to TRBJ2-3; D remains unclear. Germline values: CDR1 SGDLS, CDR2 YYNGEE. CDR3 length equals 15 residues. V was pared by 2 bases and J by 5 bases, with 15 bases between. The CDR3 here is CASSVFDQAEDTQYF. DNA for the CDR3: TGTGCCAGCAGCGTTTTTGATCAGGCGGAAGATACGCAGTATTTT.

The V call is TRBV28, the J call TRBJ2-5; TRBD1 matches 10 bases. J was trimmed by 5 bases and V by 6 bases; bases with no gene match: 9. CDR3 length: 15 residues. The germline CDR1 and CDR2 sequences are MDHEN and SYDVKM. The chain's CDR3 is CASSRPGTGAETQYF. The CDR3 region has the DNA TGTGCCAGCAGCCGTCCCGGGACAGGGGCCGAGACCCAGTACTTC.

The chain links TRBV2 to TRBJ2-2; D is perhaps TRBD1 (6 bases). This CDR3 spans 15 amino acids. The V gene lost 6 bases and the J gene lost 0 bases, with 11 bases spanning the gap. From germline, CDR1 is SNHLY and CDR2 FYNNEI. As DNA, the CDR3 is TGTGCCAGCAGAACCGGGACAACGAACACCGGGGAGCTGTTTTTT. Translating it yields CASRTGTTNTGELFF. Variable domain in full (rest from reference TRBV2 and TRBJ2-2): EPEVTQTPSHQVTQMGQEVILRCVPISNHLYFYWYRQILGQKVEFLVSFYNNEISEKSEIFDDQFSVERPDGSNFTLKIRSTKLEDSAMYFCASRTGTTNTGELFFGEGSRLTVL.

This chain joins TRBV2 and TRBJ1-3; D is undetermined. The V end was cut by 7 bases, the J end by 0 bases, with 10 bases between. Germline-derived CDR1 and CDR2 are SNHLY and FYNNEI. This CDR3 is built from 14 residues. The CDR3 loop is CASNLQFSGNTIYF. The CDR3 DNA follows: TGTGCCAGCAATCTACAGTTCTCTGGAAACACCATATATTTT.

The chain employs TRBV6-6 and TRBJ2-5; TRBD2 is a possible D gene (6 bases). The germline V gene encodes CDR1 MNHNY and CDR2 SVGAGI (reference sequence). V was trimmed by 6 bases and J by 5 bases, leaving 13 bases between them. There are 13 residues in the CDR3. The CDR3 region is CASRPGLSETQYF. The CDR3 nucleotides read TGTGCCAGCAGGCCGGGACTTTCGGAGACCCAGTACTTC.

The rearrangement uses TRBV14 and TRBJ2-5, with a tentative D call TRBD1 (5 bases). The CDR3 length is 14 residues. Deletions cut 4 bases from V and 2 bases from J, with 11 bases between. Germline assignment: CDR1 SGHDN and CDR2 FVKESK. This CDR3 is CASSRVQGQETQYF. The CDR3 nucleotides are TGTGCCAGCAGCCGGGTTCAGGGACAAGAGACCCAGTACTTC.

The chain employs TRBV11-3 and TRBJ2-2; D call uncertain. CDR3 length: 13 residues. From germline, CDR1 is SGHNT and CDR2 YENEEA. V was clipped by 0 bases and J by 7 bases, with 6 bases between them. CDR3 in DNA: TGTGCCAGCAGCTTAGATCAGGACGGGGAGCTGTTTTTT. This encodes CASSLDQDGELFF.

V is TRBV28 and J is TRBJ1-2, with D possibly matching TRBD1 (5 bases). V lost 8 bases to trimming and J lost 4 bases, with 20 bases between them. Per germline, CDR1 MDHEN and CDR2 SYDVKM. CDR3 size: 15 residues. The CDR3 nucleotides are TGTGCCAGCGGTAGACGGGGCACGGCCCTCTATGGCTACACCTTC. Residues: CASGRRGTALYGYTF.

The chain couples TRBV7-2 to TRBJ2-2; D remains unclear. The ends were cut back, 0 bases at V and 7 bases at J, with 0 bases in the middle. Germline-derived CDR1 and CDR2 are SGHTA and FQGNSA. The CDR3 has 11 amino acids. Here the CDR3 reads CASSLAGELFF. The CDR3 nucleotides read TGTGCCAGCAGCTTAGCCGGGGAGCTGTTTTTT. Full variable domain (remainder filled in from reference TRBV7-2 and TRBJ2-2): GAGVSQSPSNKVTEKGKDVELRCDPISGHTALYWYRQSLGQGLEFLIYFQGNSAPDKSGLPSDRFSAERTGGSVSTLTIQRTQQEDSAVYLCASSLAGELFFGEGSRLTVL.